This TCR beta chain was recovered during a study of response to subunit inactivated influenza vaccine. From the RT-PCR reads, TCRdb called clonotypes with MiXCR, one entry per CDR3 protein. Altogether 550,000 to 800,000 distinct CDR3 sequences are present, approximately 13% being singletons, with the ten largest covering less than 7%. Trimming cost V 0 bases and J 2 bases; bases outside gene matches: 6. The CDR3 loop spans 16 amino acids. CDR1 and CDR2 (germline): SGHRS, YFSETQ. The chain combines TRBV5-1 with TRBJ2-7; the match to TRBD1 covers 9 bases. This sample comprised PBMCs from blood, obtained 14 days before vaccination. This TCR was sampled from a man aged 45-60 years who received an inactivated influenza vaccine. CDR3 residues: CASSLAVGQGAYEQYF. The CDR3 bases are TGCGCCAGCAGCTTGGCCGTGGGACAGGGAGCCTACGAGCAGTACTTC.